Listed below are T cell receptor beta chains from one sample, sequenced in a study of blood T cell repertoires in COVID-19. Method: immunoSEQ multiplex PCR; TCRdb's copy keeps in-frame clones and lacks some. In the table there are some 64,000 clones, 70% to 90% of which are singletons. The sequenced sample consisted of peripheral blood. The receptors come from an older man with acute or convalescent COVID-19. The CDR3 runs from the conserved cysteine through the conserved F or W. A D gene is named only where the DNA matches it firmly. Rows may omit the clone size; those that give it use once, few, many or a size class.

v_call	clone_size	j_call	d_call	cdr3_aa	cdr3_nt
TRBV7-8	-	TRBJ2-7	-	CASSLARNEQYF	TGTGCCAGCAGCTTAGCGCGTAACGAGCAGTACTTC
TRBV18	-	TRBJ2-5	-	CASSPGTGETQYF	TGTGCCAGCTCACCAGGCACGGGGGAGACCCAGTACTTC
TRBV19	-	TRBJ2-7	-	CASSISLRTDYEQYF	TGTGCCAGTAGTATTTCCCTCCGGACAGACTACGAGCAGTACTTC
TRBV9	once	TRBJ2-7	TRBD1	CASSARTGDYEQYF	TGTGCCAGCAGCGCGAGGACAGGGGACTACGAGCAGTACTTC
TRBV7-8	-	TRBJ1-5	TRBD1	CASSSRQGVQPQHF	TGTGCCAGCAGCTCCCGACAGGGGGTTCAGCCCCAGCATTTT
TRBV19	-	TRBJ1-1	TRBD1	CASSHPRGPYEAFF	TGTGCCAGTAGTCATCCCAGGGGGCCCTATGAAGCTTTCTTT
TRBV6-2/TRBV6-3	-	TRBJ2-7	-	CASSRPGGVSMSQYF	TGTGCCAGCAGCCGTCCGGGGGGCGTGTCGATGTCCCAGTACTTC
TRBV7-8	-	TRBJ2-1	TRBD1	CASSTDRGWYEQFF	TGTGCCAGCAGCACCGACAGGGGGTGGTATGAGCAGTTCTTC
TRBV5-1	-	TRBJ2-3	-	CASSFQRTGVDTQYF	TGCGCCAGCAGCTTCCAGAGGACCGGGGTGGATACGCAGTATTTT
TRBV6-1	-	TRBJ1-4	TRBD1	CASSARRPGTGIYEKLFF	TGTGCCAGCAGTGCCCGCCGTCCCGGGACAGGGATTTATGAAAAACTGTTTTTT
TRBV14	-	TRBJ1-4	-	CASSRAPDEKLFF	TGTGCCAGCAGCCGGGCCCCCGACGAAAAACTGTTTTTT
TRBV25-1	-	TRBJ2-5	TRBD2	CASSETAGRETQYF	TGTGCCAGCAGTGAAACAGCGGGGCGGGAGACCCAGTACTTC
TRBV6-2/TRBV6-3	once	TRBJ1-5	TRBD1	CASSDQGAGSNNQPQHF	TGTGCCAGCAGTGACCAGGGGGCGGGAAGTAATAATCAGCCCCAGCATTTT
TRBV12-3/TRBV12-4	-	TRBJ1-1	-	CASSLRMDTEAFF	TGTGCCAGCAGTTTGAGGATGGACACTGAAGCTTTCTTT
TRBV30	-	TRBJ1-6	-	CAWSDKFSDYNSPLHF	TGTGCCTGGAGTGACAAGTTCAGTGATTATAATTCACCCCTCCACTTT
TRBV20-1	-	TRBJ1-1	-	CSASEGWESEAFF	TGCAGTGCTAGTGAAGGGTGGGAGAGTGAAGCTTTCTTT
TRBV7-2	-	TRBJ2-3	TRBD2	CASSLALRLAGDTDTQYF	TGTGCCAGCAGCTTAGCGCTCCGACTAGCGGGGGACACAGATACGCAGTATTTT
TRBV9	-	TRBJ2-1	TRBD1	CASSVWGQGNNEQFF	TGTGCCAGCAGCGTGTGGGGACAGGGGAACAATGAGCAGTTCTTC
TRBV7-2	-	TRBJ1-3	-	CASSLVGAGNTIYF	TGTGCCAGCAGCTTAGTAGGGGCTGGAAACACCATATATTTT
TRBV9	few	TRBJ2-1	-	CASSSPSRGTSYNEQFF	TGTGCCAGCAGCTCCCCCAGCAGGGGTACGTCCTACAATGAGCAGTTCTTC